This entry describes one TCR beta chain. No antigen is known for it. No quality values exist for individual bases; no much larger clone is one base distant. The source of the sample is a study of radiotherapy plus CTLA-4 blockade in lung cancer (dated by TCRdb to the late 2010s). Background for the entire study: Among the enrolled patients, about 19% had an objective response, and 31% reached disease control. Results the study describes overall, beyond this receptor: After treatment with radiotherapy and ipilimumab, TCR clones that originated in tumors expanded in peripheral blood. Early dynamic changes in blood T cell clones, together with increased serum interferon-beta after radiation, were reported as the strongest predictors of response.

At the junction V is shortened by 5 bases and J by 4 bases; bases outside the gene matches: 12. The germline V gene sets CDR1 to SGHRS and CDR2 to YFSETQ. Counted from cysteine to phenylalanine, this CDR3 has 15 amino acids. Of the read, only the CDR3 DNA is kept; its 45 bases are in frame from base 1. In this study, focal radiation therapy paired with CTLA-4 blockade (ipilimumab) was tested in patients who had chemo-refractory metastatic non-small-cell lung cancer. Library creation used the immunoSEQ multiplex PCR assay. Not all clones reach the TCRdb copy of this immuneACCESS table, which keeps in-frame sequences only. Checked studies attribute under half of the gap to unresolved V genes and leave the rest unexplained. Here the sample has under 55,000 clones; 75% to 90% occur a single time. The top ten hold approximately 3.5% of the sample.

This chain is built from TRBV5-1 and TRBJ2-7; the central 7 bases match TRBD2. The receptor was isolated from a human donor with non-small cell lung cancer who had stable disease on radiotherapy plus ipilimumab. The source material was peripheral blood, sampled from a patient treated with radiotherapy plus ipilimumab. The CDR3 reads CASSSNLAVIYEQYF. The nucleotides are TGCGCCAGCAGTTCCAATCTAGCGGTTATTTACGAGCAGTACTTC.